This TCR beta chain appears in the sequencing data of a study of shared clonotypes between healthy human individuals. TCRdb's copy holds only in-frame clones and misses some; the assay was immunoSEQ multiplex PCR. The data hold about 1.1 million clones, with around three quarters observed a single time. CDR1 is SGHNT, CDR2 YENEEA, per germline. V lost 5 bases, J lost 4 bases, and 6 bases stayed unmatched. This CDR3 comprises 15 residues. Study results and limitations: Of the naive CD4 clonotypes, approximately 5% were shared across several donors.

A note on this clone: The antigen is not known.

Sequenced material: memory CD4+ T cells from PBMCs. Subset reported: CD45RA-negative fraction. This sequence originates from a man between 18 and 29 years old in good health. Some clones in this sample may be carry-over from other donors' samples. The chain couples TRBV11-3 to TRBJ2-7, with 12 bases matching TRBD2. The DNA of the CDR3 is TGTGCCAGCAGCCCTTGGACTAGCGGGGCATACGAGCAGTACTTC. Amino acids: CASSPWTSGAYEQYF.